This T cell receptor (beta chain) stems from a study of OX40 agonist ivuxolimab in advanced cancers. TCRdb keeps only in-frame clones here, not all; method: immunoSEQ multiplex PCR. The sample carries 40,000 to 60,000 clones, more than 65% recorded once. The germline CDR1 and CDR2 sequences are SGHAT and FQNNGV. This CDR3 spans 14 amino acids. Deletions cut 8 bases from V and 0 bases from J, with 14 bases between. The chain recombines TRBV11-2 with TRBJ2-7, with D possibly matching TRBD2 (6 bases). This TCR derives from an adult with an advanced solid tumor such as melanoma, head and neck, liver or kidney cancer. This material consisted of CD4+ or CD8+ T cells sorted from blood, taken in a trial of the OX40 agonist ivuxolimab. Here the CDR3 DNA reads TGTGCCAGCGCCCGGGAGAGCGACTCCTACGAGCAGTACTTC. It translates to CASARESDSYEQYF.